This record concerns one TCR beta chain sequence. Just one base apart from a much larger clone, this may be a read error. Other DNA sequences from this sample encode an identical CDR3 as well. Under the authors' procedure: Amplifying reference gene primers gave estimates of nucleated cell counts. Profiled with immunoSEQ multiplex PCR; TCRdb holds only in-frame clones, not every one. V and J calls and clone size are given by that table; D and trimming were obtained from the DNA. Here the sample spans 210,000 or so clones, over 75% being singletons. Germline CDR1 is SGHTA and CDR2 is FQGNSA. Trimming took off 1 base at V and 7 bases at J, with 14 bases between the two ends. The CDR3 length is 15 residues. This entry is derived from a study of blood T cell repertoires in COVID-19. Turning to the study itself: Samples of COVID-19 (acute and convalescent) were obtained from the United States, Italy and Spain. T cells, B-cell-depleted T cells, or PBMCs supplied cDNA or gDNA.

The TCR sequence derives from a man aged 45-60 years who had recovered from COVID-19. Material for sequencing was peripheral blood. The gene calls are TRBV7-2 and TRBJ1-5, with a tentative D call TRBD1 (5 bases). The CDR3 nucleotides are TGTGCCAGCAGCTTAGGATCGGGGCGGGGGCAGCCCCAGCATTTT. This codes for CASSLGSGRGQPQHF.